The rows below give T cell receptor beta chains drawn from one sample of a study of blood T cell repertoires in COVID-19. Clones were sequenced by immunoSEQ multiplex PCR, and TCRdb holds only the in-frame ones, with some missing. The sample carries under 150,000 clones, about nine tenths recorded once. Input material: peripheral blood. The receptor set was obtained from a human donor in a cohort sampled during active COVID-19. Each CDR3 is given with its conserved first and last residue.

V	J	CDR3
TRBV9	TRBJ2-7	CASSSGLAGAYEQYF
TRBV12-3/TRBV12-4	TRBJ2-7	CASSPSGGRGAHF
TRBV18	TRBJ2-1	CASSPSPGESSYNEQFF
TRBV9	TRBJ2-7	CASSVVAGGPYPQYF
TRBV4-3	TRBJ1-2	CASSQALASANYGYTF
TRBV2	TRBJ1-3	CASRTRQGLFSGNTIYF
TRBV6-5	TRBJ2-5	CASSYTVQETQYF
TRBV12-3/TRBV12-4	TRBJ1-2	CASSFNRNYGYTF
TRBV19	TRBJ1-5	CASSRGGGLDQPQHF
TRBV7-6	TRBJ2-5	CASSLVPGQQETQYF
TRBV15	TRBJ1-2	CATSRGENYGYTF
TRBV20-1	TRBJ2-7	CSADRGREQYF
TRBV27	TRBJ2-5	CASSTIRDREYQETQYF
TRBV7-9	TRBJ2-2	CASSLALNTGELFF
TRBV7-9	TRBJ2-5	CASSFRSRDRGGETQYF
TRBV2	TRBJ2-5	CASSGGGPKTQYF
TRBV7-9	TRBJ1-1	CASSTDRDGATEAFF
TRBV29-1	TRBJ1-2	CSVEGAGGYTF
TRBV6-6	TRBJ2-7	CASSPPTGAPYEQYF
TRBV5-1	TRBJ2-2	CASSSRGRVVGNTGELFF
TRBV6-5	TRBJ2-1	CASSPTSGGAIEQFF